These 3 T cell receptor beta chains originate from one sample sequenced in a study of identical twins. MiXCR, applied by TCRdb to the 5' RACE reads, yields one record per CDR3 protein. This sample has about 190,000 distinct CDR3 sequences; approximately 16% occur once, and the top ten carry 35% to 50%. In addition, the sample was reused for a study of T cells expressing NK-cell markers.

Sequencing input: CD8+ T cells sorted from blood. The receptors here all came from a woman between 18 and 29 years old in good health.

In its sample, this clonotype was seen a few times. The chain is built from TRBV7-8 and TRBJ2-1; 7 bases line up with TRBD1. Looked up from germline, CDR1 is SGHVS and CDR2 is FQNEAQ. The CDR3 consists of 16 residues. With 2 bases clipped from V and 9 bases from J, the junction kept 13 bases outside the gene matches. CDR3 sequence: CASSLSSPQGEREQFF. The CDR3 DNA follows: TGTGCCAGCAGCTTAAGTTCCCCGCAGGGGGAACGTGAGCAGTTCTTC.

The V call is TRBV27, the J call TRBJ2-5; TRBD1 might be the D (7 bases). Per the germline V gene, CDR1 is MNHEY and CDR2 is SMNVEV (reference sequence). This CDR3 is built from 14 residues. Trimming stripped 7 bases from V and 4 bases from J, with 16 bases between. The chain's CDR3 is CASTPRQGGETQYF. CDR3 nucleotide sequence: TGTGCCAGCACCCCGAGGCAGGGGGGAGAGACCCAGTACTTC.

The chain employs TRBV28 and TRBJ2-1; D is unresolved. The ends were cut back, 4 bases at V and 7 bases at J, with 11 bases in the middle. The germline CDR1 and CDR2 sequences are MDHEN and SYDVKM. The CDR3 covers 13 residues. CDR3 bases: TGTGCCAGCAGTTCTGTACCCGCGAATGAGCAGTTCTTC. Translated: CASSSVPANEQFF.